A selection of T cell receptor beta chains follows, all from one sample in a study of cytomegalovirus exposure and HLA in healthy donors. Libraries were prepared by immunoSEQ multiplex PCR; TCRdb keeps only in-frame clonotypes and omits some of them. Altogether around 100,000 clones are present, approximately 80% being singletons, with the ten largest covering 5% to 5.5%. The sample taken for sequencing was PBMCs. The receptors come from a woman between 25 and 40 years old in good health and CMV-seropositive. The CDR3 runs from the conserved cysteine through the conserved F or W. The D gene is left open where the match is weak. Size is omitted from some rows. Given values are once, few, many or a class for expanded clones.

CDR3 DNA	CDR3 protein	D gene	clone size	V gene	J gene
TGTGCCAGCAGCCCGTCCAGGGTATATGGCTACACCTTC	CASSPSRVYGYTF	.	few	TRBV11-2	TRBJ1-2
TGTGCCAGCAGTTTGGGACTAGCGGGGGGTATCACCGGGGAGCTGTTTTTT	CASSLGLAGGITGELFF	TRBD2	few	TRBV27	TRBJ2-2
TGTGCCAGCAGGACCGGGACAGTTAATCAGCCCCAGCATTTT	CASRTGTVNQPQHF	TRBD1	.	TRBV6-1	TRBJ1-5
TGTGCCAGTAGTATATCGGGGAAACTAACGGCCACTGAAGCTTTCTTT	CASSISGKLTATEAFF	.	.	TRBV19	TRBJ1-1
TGTGCCTGGACTACGGGACAGGGGTACAATCAGCCCCAGCATTTT	CAWTTGQGYNQPQHF	TRBD1	once	TRBV30	TRBJ1-5
TGTGCCATTCAGGACACGCCGATCTCCTACGAGCAGTACTTC	CAIQDTPISYEQYF	.	few	TRBV6-1	TRBJ2-7
TGTGCCAGCGGCACCTGCGGGGCTGAAGCTTTCTTT	CASGTCGAEAFF	.	.	TRBV21-1	TRBJ1-1
TGTGCCAGCAGCGTAGAGGGCCCCAGACAGGGGGAGCAGTACTTC	CASSVEGPRQGEQYF	TRBD1	.	TRBV9	TRBJ2-7
TGTGCCAGCAGACCCAGGGTCGGGTGGCCCCAGCATTTT	CASRPRVGWPQHF	.	once	TRBV2	TRBJ1-5
TGTGCCAGCAGCCAAGATATGGCCTTCACAGATACGCAGTATTTT	CASSQDMAFTDTQYF	.	.	TRBV14	TRBJ2-3
TGTGCCAGCACAAAGCGGGGGGCGGGCGGGGAGCTGTTTTTT	CASTKRGAGGELFF	TRBD2	.	TRBV2	TRBJ2-2
TGCGCCAGCAGCCAAGGACTAGCGGCAGGGGGGGAGCAGTTCTTC	CASSQGLAAGGEQFF	TRBD2	once	TRBV4-1	TRBJ2-1
TGTGCTAGTGGTTTGGTAGGGACTAGCGGGAAGAATGAGCAGTTCTTC	CASGLVGTSGKNEQFF	TRBD2	.	TRBV12-5	TRBJ2-1
TGTGCCAGCAGCCGGGGGGGGCTTTCGGGAAACACCATATATTTT	CASSRGGLSGNTIYF	.	.	TRBV5-6	TRBJ1-3
TGTGCCAGCAGCCATGCGGACCCTAGCGGGGCGAGCTCCTACGAGCAGTACTTC	CASSHADPSGASSYEQYF	TRBD2	.	TRBV14	TRBJ2-7
TGTGCCAGTAGTTCAAGAAGGACTAGCGGGGGTAATGAGCAGTTCTTC	CASSSRRTSGGNEQFF	TRBD2	.	TRBV19	TRBJ2-1
TGCGCCAGCAGCTTCGAAGGACAGGCCAAAAACATTCAGTACTTC	CASSFEGQAKNIQYF	.	.	TRBV5-1	TRBJ2-4
TGTGCCAGCAGCCCGACAGGATTAGCTAACTATGGCTACACCTTC	CASSPTGLANYGYTF	.	.	TRBV28	TRBJ1-2
TGTGCCAGCAGCTTAGAAAGGGGTGGTTACTATGGCTACACCTTC	CASSLERGGYYGYTF	.	.	TRBV7-9	TRBJ1-2
TGTGCCAGCAATCCGGGACAGGGGGGTGAAAAACTGTTTTTT	CASNPGQGGEKLFF	TRBD1	many	TRBV18	TRBJ1-4
TGCAGCGGTAGCGGGAGGGCCGTGGAGACCCAGTACTTC	CSGSGRAVETQYF	TRBD2	.	TRBV29-1	TRBJ2-5
TGCGCCAGCAGCTTGACTAGCGGGAGTACCGGGGAGCTGTTTTTT	CASSLTSGSTGELFF	TRBD2	once	TRBV5-1	TRBJ2-2
TGTGCCAGCAGAGGCTGGGAGGTCAATAATTCACCCCTCCACTTT	CASRGWEVNNSPLHF	.	.	TRBV6-1	TRBJ1-6
TGCAGCGTTGGGTTTGGGAGAGAGAATACGCAGTATTTT	CSVGFGRENTQYF	.	.	TRBV29-1	TRBJ2-3
TGTGCCATCAGTGAGCAAACTAGCGGGGTTGGAGAGACCCAGTACTTC	CAISEQTSGVGETQYF	TRBD2	.	TRBV10-3	TRBJ2-5
TGTGCCAGCAGCTTAGTTAGCTGGCAGTACGAGCAGTACTTC	CASSLVSWQYEQYF	.	.	TRBV7-8	TRBJ2-7
TGCAGCGTTGTAGCGGGGGCCACAGATACGCAGTATTTT	CSVVAGATDTQYF	TRBD2	.	TRBV29-1	TRBJ2-3
TGTGCCAGCAGCTCACAGGGGGCTGGTGGAAACACCATATATTTT	CASSSQGAGGNTIYF	TRBD1	.	TRBV9	TRBJ1-3
TGTGCCTGGAGTCCGATTAACCGGGACAAGAGGACCCAGTACTTC	CAWSPINRDKRTQYF	.	.	TRBV30	TRBJ2-5
TGTGCCAGTAGATCGTGGCAGTCCAACACTGAAGCTTTCTTT	CASRSWQSNTEAFF	.	.	TRBV19	TRBJ1-1
TGTGCCAGCAGCCCATCTAACTATAATTCACCCCTCCACTTT	CASSPSNYNSPLHF	.	.	TRBV7-2	TRBJ1-6
TGCGCCAGCAGCGCCGGAACAGGGATAAGCACAGATACGCAGTATTTT	CASSAGTGISTDTQYF	.	.	TRBV5-1	TRBJ2-3
TGTGCCAGCAGCTCCCAGCGGTACGAGCAGTACTTC	CASSSQRYEQYF	.	.	TRBV11-2	TRBJ2-7
TGCGCCAGCAAACCGGGACAGGGAACAGATACGCAGTATTTT	CASKPGQGTDTQYF	TRBD1	.	TRBV5-1	TRBJ2-3
TGTGCCAGCAACCCCCTCCTAGCGGGAACAGATACGCAGTATTTT	CASNPLLAGTDTQYF	TRBD2	once	TRBV2	TRBJ2-3
TGCGCCAGCAGCCAAGAGGGGTGGGGGGGGACGACCCCCGATACGCGGTATTTT	CASSQEGWGGTTPDTRYF	TRBD2	.	TRBV4-1	TRBJ2-3
TGCGCCAGCAACGAAGAGGTCCGGGGTGCAGATACGCAGTATTTT	CASNEEVRGADTQYF	.	.	TRBV4-1	TRBJ2-3
TGTGCCAGCAGCCCAGCGGGATTGCTCGACGAGCAGTACTTC	CASSPAGLLDEQYF	TRBD2	.	TRBV9	TRBJ2-7
TGTGCCAGCAGCTTAGCAGCGGGGACCTACGAGCAGTACTTC	CASSLAAGTYEQYF	TRBD2	.	TRBV7-6	TRBJ2-7
TGTGCCAGTAGTGACAGGGGAATATGGAATCAGCCCCAGCATTTT	CASSDRGIWNQPQHF	TRBD1	.	TRBV19	TRBJ1-5
TGTGCCAGCAGCGTAGATATAGGGGCGAGGGAGCAGTACTTC	CASSVDIGAREQYF	.	.	TRBV9	TRBJ2-7
TGTGCCAGCAGCATAACGCTTTGGGACAACGGAAACACCATATATTTT	CASSITLWDNGNTIYF	.	.	TRBV11-3	TRBJ1-3
TGCGCCAGCAGCTTGCAGGCAGGGATGAACACTGAAGCTTTCTTT	CASSLQAGMNTEAFF	.	.	TRBV5-1	TRBJ1-1
TGTGCCAGCAGCTTGCTCCTAGGCTCCTACGAGCAGTACTTC	CASSLLLGSYEQYF	.	few	TRBV5-4	TRBJ2-7
TGTGCCAGTAGCAGGGGGAGCACTGAAGCTTTCTTT	CASSRGSTEAFF	TRBD1	.	TRBV6-5	TRBJ1-1
TGTGCCAGTAATCAGGGGAGGGACCAGCCCCAGCATTTT	CASNQGRDQPQHF	.	.	TRBV19	TRBJ1-5
TGTGCCAGCAGCTTAGCGCGGTTGGGGACAGGGATGTACGAGCAGTACTTC	CASSLARLGTGMYEQYF	TRBD1	few	TRBV7-8	TRBJ2-7
TGTGCCAGCAGCCAAGGGGCAGGGGTTACGGAAAAACTGTTTTTT	CASSQGAGVTEKLFF	.	.	TRBV4-2	TRBJ1-4
TGTGCCAGCAGTACCGGGACAGGAAGTTTTCAGCCCCAGCATTTT	CASSTGTGSFQPQHF	TRBD1	.	TRBV6-6	TRBJ1-5